Sequencing of this T cell receptor (beta chain) was carried out in a study of monozygotic twins with cystic fibrosis. Findings of the study overall: Clonality was generally low (median about 0.01), higher in the most severe patients.

The repertoire was sequenced with immunoSEQ multiplex PCR; TCRdb's copy has only in-frame clones and lacks some. The profile shows approximately 24,000 clones, 87% of them singletons. This CDR3 spans 15 amino acids. V lost 2 bases and J lost 4, with 14 bases in between. The germline CDR1 and CDR2 sequences are SSHAT and FNYEAQ (reference sequence). About this clone itself: Its target is not known.

The chain recombines TRBV7-7 with TRBJ2-5, with D perhaps matching TRBD2 (5 bases). Sequencing was performed on blood. This TCR came from a woman in her 30s with cystic fibrosis. CDR3 nucleotide sequence: TGTGCCAGCAGCTTAAGAGCGGATGATGGAGAGACCCAGTACTTC. Translation gives CASSLRADDGETQYF.